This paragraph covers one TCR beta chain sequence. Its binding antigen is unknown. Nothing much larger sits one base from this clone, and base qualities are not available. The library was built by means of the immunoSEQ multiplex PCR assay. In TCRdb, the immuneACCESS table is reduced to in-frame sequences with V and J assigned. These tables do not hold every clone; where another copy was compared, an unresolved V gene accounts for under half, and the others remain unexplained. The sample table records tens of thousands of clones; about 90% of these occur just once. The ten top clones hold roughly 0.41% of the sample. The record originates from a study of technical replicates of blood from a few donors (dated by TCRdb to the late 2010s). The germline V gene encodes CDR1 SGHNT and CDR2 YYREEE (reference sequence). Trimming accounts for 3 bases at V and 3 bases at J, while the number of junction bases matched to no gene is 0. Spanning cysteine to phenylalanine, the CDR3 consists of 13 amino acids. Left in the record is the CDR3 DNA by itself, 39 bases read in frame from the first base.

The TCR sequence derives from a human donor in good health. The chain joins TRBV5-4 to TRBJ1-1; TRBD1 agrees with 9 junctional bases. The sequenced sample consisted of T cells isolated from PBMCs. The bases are TGTGCCAGCAGCTGGGACAGGGACACTGAAGCTTTCTTT. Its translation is CASSWDRDTEAFF.